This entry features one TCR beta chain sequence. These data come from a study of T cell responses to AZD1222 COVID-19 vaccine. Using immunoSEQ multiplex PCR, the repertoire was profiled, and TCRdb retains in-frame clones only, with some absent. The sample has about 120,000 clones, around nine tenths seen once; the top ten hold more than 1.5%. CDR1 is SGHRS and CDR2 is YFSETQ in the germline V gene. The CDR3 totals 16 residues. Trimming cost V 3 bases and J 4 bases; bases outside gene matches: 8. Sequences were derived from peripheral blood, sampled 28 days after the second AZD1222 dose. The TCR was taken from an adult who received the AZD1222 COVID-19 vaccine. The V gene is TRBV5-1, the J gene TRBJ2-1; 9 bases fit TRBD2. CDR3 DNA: TGCGCCAGCAGCTCCCTTCTAGCGGGAAATTACAATGAGCAGTTCTTC. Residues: CASSSLLAGNYNEQFF. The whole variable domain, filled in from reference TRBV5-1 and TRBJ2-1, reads KAGVTQTPRYLIKTRGQQVTLSCSPISGHRSVSWYQQTPGQGLQFLFEYFSETQRNKGNFPGRFSGRQFSNSRSEMNVSTLELGDSALYLCASSSLLAGNYNEQFFGPGTRLTVL.